The 2 T cell receptor beta chains below come from one sample, sequenced in a study of beta chain features in type 1 diabetes. Overall study results and limits: In all four CD4+ subsets, TCRB CDR3 length was significantly, moderately reduced in type 1 diabetes.

These TCRs are of unknown antigen specificity. TCRB transcripts that were expressed got sequenced, as all of the isolated RNA had been reverse transcribed. Measured with immunoSEQ multiplex PCR; TCRdb has only the in-frame clones, and not every one. The table shows about 120,000 clones, with about a sixth occurring only once. Sequencing input: central memory CD4+ T cells from blood. Receptors originate from a man aged 25-45 years with type 1 diabetes.

The chain recombines TRBV29-1 with TRBJ2-5, with D unclear. From germline, CDR1 is SQVTM and CDR2 ANQGSEA. The V end was cut by 1 base, the J end by 5 bases, with 8 bases between. CDR3 length: 12 residues. The CDR3 loop is CSVEVVGETQYF. CDR3 sequence (DNA): TGCAGCGTTGAAGTAGTTGGGGAGACCCAGTACTTC.

This clone occurred a few times. The chain couples TRBV10-3 to TRBJ1-6, with D hard to call. Germline V CDR1 and CDR2: ENHRY, SYGVKD. The CDR3 runs to 16 residues. V lost 6 bases to trimming and J lost 3 bases, with 15 bases between them. The CDR3 bases are TGTGCCATCAGATCGGGAGCCGGGAGCTATAATTCACCCCTCCACTTT. This codes for CAIRSGAGSYNSPLHF.